One T cell receptor beta chain is described in this entry. The assay was immunoSEQ multiplex PCR, and TCRdb's table has in-frame clones only and misses some. The sample shows over 55,000 clones, 87% of them seen only once. Trimming at V came to 5 bases and at J to 8 bases, leaving 8 bases not matched to a gene. CDR1 and CDR2 (germline): LNHDA, SQIVND (reference sequence). The CDR3 runs to 13 residues. These data are taken from a study of lymphopenia after photon versus proton radiotherapy. The sample consisted of peripheral blood, taken from a patient treated with proton-based radiotherapy. This sequence joins TRBV19 and TRBJ1-1; 7 positions agree with TRBD1. This sequence originates from an elderly man with esophageal cancer. CDR3 nucleotide sequence: TGTGCCAGTAGTCCCGAAAGGGGGCGGGAAGCTTTCTTT. It translates to CASSPERGREAFF.